The 10 T cell receptor beta chains below all came from one sample that was sequenced in a study of blood T cells in healthy people across ages. Combining a sample-barcoded 5' primer with a J-beta primer mix, a second PCR ran for about 6 to 12 cycles. TCRdb passed the 5' RACE reads through MiXCR, listing each CDR3 protein once. The repertoire holds 380,000 or so distinct CDR3 sequences, with roughly half as singletons. Sample: blood. These receptors all come from a man between 60 and 75 years old in good health.

The chain recombines TRBV5-1 with TRBJ1-6, with a tentative D call TRBD1 (5 bases). Germline V gives CDR1 SGHRS, CDR2 YFSETQ. The CDR3 has 16 residues. V lost 3 bases, J lost 7 bases, and 17 bases lay in between. This CDR3 reads CASSSGSERGNSPLHF. The DNA of the CDR3 is TGCGCCAGCAGCTCCGGGTCGGAAAGGGGAAATTCACCCCTCCACTTT.

The chain carries TRBV6-5 and TRBJ2-3; a weak D match, TRBD1 (5 bases). The CDR3 runs 16 residues. In germline, CDR1 is MNHEY, CDR2 SVGAGI. Trimming took 4 bases from V and 1 from J, leaving 15 bases between them. The CDR3 bases are TGTGCCAGCAGTTCTCCCAGGGCTCTAGGCACAGATACGCAGTATTTT. Residues: CASSSPRALGTDTQYF.

This clonotype was observed a handful of times. The rearrangement links TRBV27 to TRBJ2-7, with D perhaps matching TRBD1 or TRBD2 (5 bases each). This CDR3 is 13 amino acids long. Trimming cost V 5 bases and J 4 bases, with 12 bases left between them. Germline lookup yields CDR1 MNHEY and CDR2 SMNVEV (reference sequence). The CDR3 here is CASSARDGYEQYF. CDR3 coding DNA: TGTGCCAGCAGTGCCCGGGACGGGTACGAGCAGTACTTC.

This clonotype was seen at least ten times. This sequence joins TRBV20-1 and TRBJ1-2, with 9 bases that match TRBD1. V trimming: 2 bases; J trimming: 6 bases; junction bases outside the gene matches: 1. CDR3 length equals 12 residues. The germline V gene has CDR1 DFQATT and CDR2 SNEGSKA (reference sequence). CDR3 nucleotide sequence: TGCAGTGCTAGACGGACAGGGGATGGCTACACCTTC. Its protein is CSARRTGDGYTF.

The rearrangement uses TRBV12-3 or TRBV12-4 and TRBJ2-3; 9 bases are shared with TRBD2. There are 16 residues in the CDR3. The J segment lost 11 bases and the V segment lost 1 base, leaving 13 bases of the junction unmatched. Here the CDR3 DNA reads TGTGCCAGCAGTTTAGGGCACGCGGGAGGGGACAATGAGCAGTATTTT. This encodes CASSLGHAGGDNEQYF.

This clonotype was seen a few times. The rearrangement uses TRBV25-1 and TRBJ2-3; TRBD2 is a possible D gene (8 bases). This CDR3 has 18 residues. Germline V gene data show CDR1 as MGHDK and CDR2 as SYGVNS. V lost 5 bases to trimming and J lost 6 bases, with 27 bases between them. The CDR3 DNA follows: TGTGCCAGCAGTACTCGACAGGGAACTAAGCGGGGGCGGGATACGCAGTATTTT. Encoded protein: CASSTRQGTKRGRDTQYF.

The CDR3 spells CASSLTGLESTDTQYF. CDR3 in DNA: TGTGCCAGCAGCTTAACGGGACTAGAGAGCACAGATACGCAGTATTTT. The J gene is TRBJ2-3, the V gene TRBV7-3; 8 bases agree with TRBD2. In germline, CDR1 is SGHTA, CDR2 FQGTGA. The CDR3 extends over 16 amino acids. V was pared by 0 bases and J by 0 bases, with 2 bases of the junction left unmatched.

Comment on this clonotype: An end of the junction does not agree with germline; a read error may underlie this. The chain uses TRBV6-6 and TRBJ2-3; 10 bases line up with TRBD2. Germline CDR1 reads MNHNY; CDR2 reads SVGAGI (reference sequence). CDR3 size: 17 residues. This CDR3 is CASSDPGLASNTDAQYF. The CDR3 bases are TGTGCCAGCAGCGATCCGGGACTAGCGTCAAACACAGATGCGCAGTATTTT.

Note on this clonotype: A clone one base away is much larger, so this may be a read error. The V gene is TRBV20-1, the J gene TRBJ2-1; 7 bases agree with TRBD1. The germline CDR1 and CDR2 sequences are DFQATT and SNEGSKA (reference sequence). This CDR3 is 15 amino acids long. The CDR3 DNA sequence: TGCAGTGCCCAACGGACAGGCCTCCCTTACAATGTGCAGTTCTTC. Its translation: CSAQRTGLPYNVQFF.

The rearrangement uses TRBV14 and TRBJ2-1; D call uncertain. This CDR3 has 15 residues. Trimming took off 1 base at V and 4 bases at J, with 11 bases between the two ends. Per the germline V gene, CDR1 is SGHDN and CDR2 is FVKESK. CDR3 region: CASSQGLDVYNEQFF. The CDR3 DNA reads as TGTGCCAGCAGCCAAGGACTGGACGTGTACAATGAGCAGTTCTTC.